The present T cell receptor (beta chain) was sequenced within a study of cytomegalovirus exposure and HLA in healthy donors. Sequencing was performed with immunoSEQ multiplex PCR; in TCRdb, only in-frame clones are kept and a portion is missing. The data hold roughly 62,000 clones, with 85% to 95% observed a single time. The donors belonged to the roughly 130-subject validation cohort, separate from the approximately 700-subject first cohort. From germline, CDR1 is SNHLY and CDR2 FYNNEI. Trimming at V came to 2 bases and at J to 3 bases, leaving 14 bases not matched to a gene. This CDR3 spans 18 amino acids.

This rearrangement joins TRBV2 to TRBJ2-3; 7 positions agree with TRBD2. The specimen was PBMCs. This TCR was recovered from a man aged 18 to 30 in good health and CMV-seronegative. CDR3 sequence: CASSERQLGLVRTDTQYF. In nucleotides, the CDR3 is TGTGCCAGCAGTGAAAGACAGTTAGGACTAGTAAGAACAGATACGCAGTATTTT. The full variable domain, completed using reference TRBV2 and TRBJ2-3, is EPEVTQTPSHQVTQMGQEVILRCVPISNHLYFYWYRQILGQKVEFLVSFYNNEISEKSEIFDDQFSVERPDGSNFTLKIRSTKLEDSAMYFCASSERQLGLVRTDTQYFGPGTRLTVL.